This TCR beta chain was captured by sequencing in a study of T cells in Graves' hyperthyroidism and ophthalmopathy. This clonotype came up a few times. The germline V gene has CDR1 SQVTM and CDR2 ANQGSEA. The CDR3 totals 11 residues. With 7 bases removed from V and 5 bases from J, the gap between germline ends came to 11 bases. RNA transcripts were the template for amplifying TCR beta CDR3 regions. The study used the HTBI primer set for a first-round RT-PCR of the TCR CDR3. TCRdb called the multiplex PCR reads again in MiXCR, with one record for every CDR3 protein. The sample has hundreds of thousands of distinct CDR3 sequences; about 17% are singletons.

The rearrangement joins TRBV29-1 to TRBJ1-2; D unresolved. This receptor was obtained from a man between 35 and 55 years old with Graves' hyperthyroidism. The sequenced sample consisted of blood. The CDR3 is CSAPSDYGYTF. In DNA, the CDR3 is TGCAGCGCTCCGAGCGATTATGGCTACACCTTC.